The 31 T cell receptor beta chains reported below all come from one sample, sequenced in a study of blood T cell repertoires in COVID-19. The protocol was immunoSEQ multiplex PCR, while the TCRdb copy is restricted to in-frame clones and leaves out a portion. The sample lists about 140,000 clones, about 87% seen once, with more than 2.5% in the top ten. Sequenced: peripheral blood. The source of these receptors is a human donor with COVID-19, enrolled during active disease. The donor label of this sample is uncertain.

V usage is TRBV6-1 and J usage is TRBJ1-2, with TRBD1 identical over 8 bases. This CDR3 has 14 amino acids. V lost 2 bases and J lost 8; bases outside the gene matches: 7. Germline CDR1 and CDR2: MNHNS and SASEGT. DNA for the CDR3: TGTGCCAGCAGTGAAACACGGACAGGGAAGGGCTACACCTTC. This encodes CASSETRTGKGYTF.

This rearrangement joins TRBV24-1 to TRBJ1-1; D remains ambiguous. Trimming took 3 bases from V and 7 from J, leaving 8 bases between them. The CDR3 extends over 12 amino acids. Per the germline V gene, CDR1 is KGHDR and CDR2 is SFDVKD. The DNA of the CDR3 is TGTGCCACCAGTGATGATGGGCGTGAAGCTTTCTTT. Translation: CATSDDGREAFF.

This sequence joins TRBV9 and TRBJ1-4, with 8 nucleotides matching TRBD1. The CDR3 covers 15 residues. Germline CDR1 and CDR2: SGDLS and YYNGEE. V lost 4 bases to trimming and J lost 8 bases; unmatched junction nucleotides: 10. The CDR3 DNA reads TGTGCCAGCAGCCCAGCCCAGGGGGCTGGGGAAAAACTGTTTTTT. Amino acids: CASSPAQGAGEKLFF. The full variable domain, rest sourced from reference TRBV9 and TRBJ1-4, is DSGVTQTPKHLITATGQRVTLRCSPRSGDLSVYWYQQSLDQGLQFLIQYYNGEERAKGNILERFSAQQFPDLHSELNLSSLELGDSALYFCASSPAQGAGEKLFFGSGTQLSVL.

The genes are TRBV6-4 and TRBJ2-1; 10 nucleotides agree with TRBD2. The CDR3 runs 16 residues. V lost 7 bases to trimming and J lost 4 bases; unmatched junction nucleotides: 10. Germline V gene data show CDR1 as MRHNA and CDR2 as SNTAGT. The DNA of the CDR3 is TGTGCCAGCACCCGAGGCAGGACTAGCGGATACAATGAGCAGTTCTTC. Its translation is CASTRGRTSGYNEQFF.

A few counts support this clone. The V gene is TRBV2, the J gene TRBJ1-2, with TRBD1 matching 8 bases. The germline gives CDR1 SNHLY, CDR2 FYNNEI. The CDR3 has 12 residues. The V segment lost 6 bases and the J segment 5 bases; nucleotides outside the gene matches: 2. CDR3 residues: CASSGQGYGYTF. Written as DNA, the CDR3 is TGTGCCAGCAGCGGACAGGGTTATGGCTACACCTTC.

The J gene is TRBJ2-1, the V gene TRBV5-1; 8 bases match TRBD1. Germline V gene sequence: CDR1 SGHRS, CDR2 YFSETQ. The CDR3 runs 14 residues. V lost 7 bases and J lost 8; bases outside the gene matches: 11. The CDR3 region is CASGGQVISDEQFF. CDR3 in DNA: TGCGCCAGCGGGGGACAGGTAATCAGCGATGAGCAGTTCTTC.

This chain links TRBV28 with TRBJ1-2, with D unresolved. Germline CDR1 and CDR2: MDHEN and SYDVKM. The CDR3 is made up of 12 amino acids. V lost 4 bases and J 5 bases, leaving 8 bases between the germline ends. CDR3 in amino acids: CASSSNRYGYTF. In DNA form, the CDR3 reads TGTGCCAGCAGTTCGAACAGATATGGCTACACCTTC.

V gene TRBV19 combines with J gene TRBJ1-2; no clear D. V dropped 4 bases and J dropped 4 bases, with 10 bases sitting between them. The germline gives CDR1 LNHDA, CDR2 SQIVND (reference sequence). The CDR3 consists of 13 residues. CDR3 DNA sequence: TGTGCCAGTAGTACGTCAGGACTCTATGGCTACACCTTC. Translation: CASSTSGLYGYTF.

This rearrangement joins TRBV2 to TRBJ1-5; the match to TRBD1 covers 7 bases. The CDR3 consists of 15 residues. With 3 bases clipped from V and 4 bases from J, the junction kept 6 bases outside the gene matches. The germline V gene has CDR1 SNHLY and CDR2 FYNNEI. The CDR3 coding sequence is TGTGCCAGCAGTGATTTTGGGACAGCTAATCAGCCCCAGCATTTT. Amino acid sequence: CASSDFGTANQPQHF.

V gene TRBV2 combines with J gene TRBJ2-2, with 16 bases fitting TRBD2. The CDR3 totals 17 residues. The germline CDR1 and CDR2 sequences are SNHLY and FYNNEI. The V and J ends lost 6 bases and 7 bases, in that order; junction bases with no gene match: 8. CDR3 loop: CASSSGTSGGADGELFF. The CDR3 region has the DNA TGTGCCAGCAGCTCCGGGACTAGCGGGGGGGCCGACGGGGAGCTGTTTTTT.

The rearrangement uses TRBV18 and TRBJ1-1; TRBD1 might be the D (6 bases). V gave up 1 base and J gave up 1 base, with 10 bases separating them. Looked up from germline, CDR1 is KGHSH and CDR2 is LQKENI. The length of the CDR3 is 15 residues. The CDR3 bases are TGTGCCAGCTCACCACGGACAGTGAGGAACACTGAAGCTTTCTTT. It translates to CASSPRTVRNTEAFF.

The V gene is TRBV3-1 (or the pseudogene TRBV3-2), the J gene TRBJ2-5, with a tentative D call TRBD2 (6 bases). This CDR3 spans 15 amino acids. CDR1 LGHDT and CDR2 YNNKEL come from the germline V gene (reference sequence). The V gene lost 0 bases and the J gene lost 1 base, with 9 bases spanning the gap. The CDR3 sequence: CASSQDPGVQETQYF. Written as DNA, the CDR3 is TGTGCCAGCAGCCAAGATCCGGGGGTCCAAGAGACCCAGTACTTC.

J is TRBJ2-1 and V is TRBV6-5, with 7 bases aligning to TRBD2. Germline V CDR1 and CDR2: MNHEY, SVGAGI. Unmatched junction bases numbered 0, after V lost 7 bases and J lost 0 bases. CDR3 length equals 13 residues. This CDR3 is CASKRDSYNEQFF. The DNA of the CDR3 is TGTGCCAGCAAGCGGGACTCCTACAATGAGCAGTTCTTC.

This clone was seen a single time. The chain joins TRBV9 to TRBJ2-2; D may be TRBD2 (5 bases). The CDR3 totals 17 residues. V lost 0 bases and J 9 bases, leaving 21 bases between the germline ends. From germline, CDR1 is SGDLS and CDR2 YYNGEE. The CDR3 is CASSVDSPGRGWRELFF. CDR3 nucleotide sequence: TGTGCCAGCAGCGTAGACTCCCCCGGTCGAGGGTGGAGGGAGCTGTTTTTT.

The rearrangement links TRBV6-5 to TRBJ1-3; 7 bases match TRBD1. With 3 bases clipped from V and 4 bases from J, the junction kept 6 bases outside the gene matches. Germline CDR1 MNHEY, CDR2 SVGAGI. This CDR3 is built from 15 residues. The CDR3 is CASSYGTDKGNTIYF. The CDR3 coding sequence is TGTGCCAGCAGTTATGGGACAGACAAAGGAAACACCATATATTTT.

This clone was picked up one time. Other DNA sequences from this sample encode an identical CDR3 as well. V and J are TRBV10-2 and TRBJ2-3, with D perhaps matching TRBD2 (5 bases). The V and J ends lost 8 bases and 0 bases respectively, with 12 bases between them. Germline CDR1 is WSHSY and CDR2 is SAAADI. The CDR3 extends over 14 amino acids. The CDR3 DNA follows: TGCGCCAGCCGTCCGGGAACTAGCACAGATACGCAGTATTTT. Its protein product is CASRPGTSTDTQYF.

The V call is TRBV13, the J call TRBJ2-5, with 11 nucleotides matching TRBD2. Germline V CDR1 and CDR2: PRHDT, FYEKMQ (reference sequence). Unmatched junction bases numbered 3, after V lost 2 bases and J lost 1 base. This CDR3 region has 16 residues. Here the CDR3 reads CASSLTLAGGQETQYF. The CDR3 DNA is TGTGCCAGCAGCTTAACCCTAGCGGGGGGCCAAGAGACCCAGTACTTC. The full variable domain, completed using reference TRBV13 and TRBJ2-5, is AAGVIQSPRHLIKEKRETATLKCYPIPRHDTVYWYQQGPGQDPQFLISFYEKMQSDKGSIPDRFSAQQFSDYHSELNMSSLELGDSALYFCASSLTLAGGQETQYFGPGTRLLVL.

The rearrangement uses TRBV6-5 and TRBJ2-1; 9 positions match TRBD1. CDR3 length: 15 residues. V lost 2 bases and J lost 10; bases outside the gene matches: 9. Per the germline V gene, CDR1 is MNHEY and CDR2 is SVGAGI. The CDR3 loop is CASSYLRDRDYEQFF. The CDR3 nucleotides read TGTGCCAGCAGTTACCTCCGGGACAGGGATTACGAGCAGTTCTTC.

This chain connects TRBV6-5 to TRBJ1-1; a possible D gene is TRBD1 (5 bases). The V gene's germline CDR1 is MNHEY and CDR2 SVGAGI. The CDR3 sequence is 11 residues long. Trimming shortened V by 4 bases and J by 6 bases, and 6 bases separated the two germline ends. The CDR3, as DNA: TGTGCCAGCAGTTCCAGGGCTGAAGCTTTCTTT. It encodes CASSSRAEAFF.

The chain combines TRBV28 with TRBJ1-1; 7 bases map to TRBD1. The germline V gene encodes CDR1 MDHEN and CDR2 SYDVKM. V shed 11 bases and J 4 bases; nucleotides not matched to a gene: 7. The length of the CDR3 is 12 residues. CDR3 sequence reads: CAARGQATEAFF. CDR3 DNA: TGTGCCGCGAGGGGGCAGGCCACTGAAGCTTTCTTT. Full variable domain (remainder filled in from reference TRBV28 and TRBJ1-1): DVKVTQSSRYLVKRTGEKVFLECVQDMDHENMFWYRQDPGLGLRLIYFSYDVKMKEKGDIPEGYSVSREKKERFSLILESASTNQTSMYLCAARGQATEAFFGQGTRLTVV.

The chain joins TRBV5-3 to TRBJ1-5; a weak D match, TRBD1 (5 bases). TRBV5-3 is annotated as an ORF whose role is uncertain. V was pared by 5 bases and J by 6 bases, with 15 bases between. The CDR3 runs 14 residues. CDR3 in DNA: TGTGCCAGAAGTGGGGCAGGTAACCTTCAGCCCCAGCATTTT. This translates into CARSGAGNLQPQHF.

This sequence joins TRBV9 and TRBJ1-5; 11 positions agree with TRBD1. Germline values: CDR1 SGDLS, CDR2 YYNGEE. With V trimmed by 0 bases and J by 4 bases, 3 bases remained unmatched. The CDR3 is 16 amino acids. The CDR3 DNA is TGTGCCAGCAGCGTAGGGGACAGGGGGGAGAATCAGCCCCAGCATTTT. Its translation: CASSVGDRGENQPQHF.

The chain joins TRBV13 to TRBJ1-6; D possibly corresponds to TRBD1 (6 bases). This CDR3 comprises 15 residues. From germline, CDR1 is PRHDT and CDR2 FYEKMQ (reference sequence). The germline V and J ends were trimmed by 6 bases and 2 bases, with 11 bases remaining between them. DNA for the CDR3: TGTGCCAGCAGACGGGGACAACCCTATAATTCACCCCTCCACTTT. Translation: CASRRGQPYNSPLHF.

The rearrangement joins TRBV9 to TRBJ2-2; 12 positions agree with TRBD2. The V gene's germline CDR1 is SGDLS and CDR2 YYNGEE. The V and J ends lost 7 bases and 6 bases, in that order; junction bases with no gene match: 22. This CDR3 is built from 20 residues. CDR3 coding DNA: TGTGCCAGCGCTCCCTCAGGGGCTAGCGGGAGGGCCAGACCCCCCGGGGAGCTGTTTTTT. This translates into CASAPSGASGRARPPGELFF.

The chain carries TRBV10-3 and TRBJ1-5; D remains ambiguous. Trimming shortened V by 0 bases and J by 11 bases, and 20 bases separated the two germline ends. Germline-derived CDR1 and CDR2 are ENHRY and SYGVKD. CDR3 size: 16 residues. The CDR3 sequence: CAISESRAQDIPAQHF. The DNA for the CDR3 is TGTGCCATCAGTGAGTCGAGGGCACAAGATATCCCCGCCCAGCATTTT.

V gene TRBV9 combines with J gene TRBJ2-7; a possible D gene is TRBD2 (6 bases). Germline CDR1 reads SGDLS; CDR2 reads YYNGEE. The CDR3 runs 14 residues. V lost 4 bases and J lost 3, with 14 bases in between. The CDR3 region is CASSPRDSRYEQYF. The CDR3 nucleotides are TGTGCCAGCAGCCCCCGGGACTCCCGCTACGAGCAGTACTTC.

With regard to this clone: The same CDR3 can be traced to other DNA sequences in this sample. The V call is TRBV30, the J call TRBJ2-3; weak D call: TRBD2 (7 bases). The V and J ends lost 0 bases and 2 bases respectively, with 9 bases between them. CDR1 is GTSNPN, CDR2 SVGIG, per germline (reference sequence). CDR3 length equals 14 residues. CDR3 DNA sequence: TGTGCCTGGAGTGTGGGGGGGCCCACAGATACGCAGTATTTT. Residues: CAWSVGGPTDTQYF.

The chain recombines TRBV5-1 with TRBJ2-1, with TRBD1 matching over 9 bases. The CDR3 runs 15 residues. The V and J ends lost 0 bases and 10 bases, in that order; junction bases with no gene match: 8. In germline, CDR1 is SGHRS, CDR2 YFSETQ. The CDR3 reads CASSLAVTGGREQFF. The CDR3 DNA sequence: TGCGCCAGCAGCTTGGCCGTGACAGGGGGAAGGGAGCAGTTCTTC.

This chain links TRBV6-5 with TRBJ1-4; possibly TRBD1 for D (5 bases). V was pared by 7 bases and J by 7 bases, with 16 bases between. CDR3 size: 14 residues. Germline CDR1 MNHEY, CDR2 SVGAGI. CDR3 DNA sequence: TGTGCCAGCACTATCCCAGGGACTGGTGAAAAACTGTTTTTT. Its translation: CASTIPGTGEKLFF.

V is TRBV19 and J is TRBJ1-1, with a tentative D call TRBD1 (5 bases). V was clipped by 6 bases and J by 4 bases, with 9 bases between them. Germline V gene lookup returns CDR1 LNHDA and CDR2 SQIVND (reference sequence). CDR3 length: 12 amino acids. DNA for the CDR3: TGTGCCAGTAGGGGGAGGGGCACTGAAGCTTTCTTT. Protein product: CASRGRGTEAFF.

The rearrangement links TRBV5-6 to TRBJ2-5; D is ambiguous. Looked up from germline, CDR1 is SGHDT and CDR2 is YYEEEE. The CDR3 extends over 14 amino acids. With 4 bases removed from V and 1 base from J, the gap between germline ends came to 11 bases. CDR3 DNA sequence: TGTGCCAGCAGCAGGTCAGGTAGCCAAGAGACCCAGTACTTC. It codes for CASSRSGSQETQYF.